This T cell receptor (beta chain) was sequenced during a study of cytomegalovirus exposure and HLA in healthy donors. Study findings and constraints: Presence/absence comparisons presumed near-even sequencing depth among donors.

In regard to this clone: The antigen is undetermined. Because the CDR3's place on the DNA is in doubt, the DNA is left out and the CDR3 is given as listed by TCRdb.

The V gene's germline CDR1 is MNHEY and CDR2 SMNVEV (reference sequence). The CDR3 extends over 14 residues, inclusive of both ends. The PCR had 60 Vbeta and 13 Jbeta primers. Sequenced by immunoSEQ multiplex PCR; TCRdb stores in-frame clones only, minus some. This table has about 120,000 clones, more than 65% appearing once. This TCR came from a man between 18 and 35 years old in good health and CMV-seropositive. The rearrangement joins TRBV27 to TRBJ2-2; the D call of TRBD2 is as the table states it, not checked on the DNA. The material sequenced was PBMCs. The CDR3 region is CASSATSVGRGAVF.